This T cell receptor beta chain was sequenced in a study of T cells and copy number aberrations in small-cell lung cancer (dated by TCRdb to the early 2020s). Context from the whole study: Whole-exome sequencing of the same tumor regions was paired with TCR repertoire sequencing so that T cell metrics could be related to mutations and copy number aberrations. Tumor TCR data were available for around 17 patients, and about 14 patients had TCR data from both tumor and normal tissue. Study-wide conclusions, independent of this receptor: The study was limited by a small sample size because surgical resection is uncommon in small-cell lung cancer, and the findings require validation. Across regions, the TCR repertoire was highly heterogeneous, with roughly 79.9-98% of clones confined to a single region, an overlap lower than the overlap seen in localized NSCLC. Higher copy number aberration burden was negatively correlated with tumor T-cell density, richness and clonality. Compared with adjacent lung tissue, tumors showed lower T-cell density, richness and clonality, although the density difference was not significant. Every specimen was formalin-fixed paraffin-embedded tissue, a material known to introduce sequencing artifacts.

CDR1 and CDR2, per the germline V gene (reference sequence), are GTSNPN and SVGIG. The CDR3 runs 11 residues from the cysteine to the phenylalanine. The kept DNA is CDR3 alone, 33 bases in frame from the first base. V gives up 0 bases and J gives up 7 bases, and the segment between their germline ends measures 6 bases. The immunoSEQ hsTCRB Kit, with multiplexed V- and J-gene primers, was used to amplify TCR-beta CDR3 regions from genomic DNA. Unique DNA barcodes were added in a second PCR, and the samples were pooled together with one negative control and one positive control. The pooled TCR-beta libraries were sequenced using a 150-cycle paired-end protocol on an Illumina MiSeq. Under the source paper's analysis protocol: Adaptive Biotechnologies processed the raw sequencing data into a report containing normalized, annotated TCR-beta repertoires. To compute T-cell density, TCR-beta templates were normalized to usable DNA, with usable DNA estimated through amplification of housekeeping genes. Richness counted unique rearrangements, and clonality was defined as 1 minus Pielou's evenness. The Jaccard index, the Morisita overlap index, and the proportion of shared top-20 clonotypes were used to quantify intratumor TCR heterogeneity between regions. TCRdb re-hosts the immuneACCESS table, in-frame sequences only. Its copies lack some clones; in the studies checked, an unresolved V gene accounts for under half of them, and the cause for the rest is not known. That table supplies the V and J calls and clone size; D and trimming were determined from the DNA. The sample table lists about 1,300 clones, about four fifths of them with a count of one. Of the sample, 2.5% to 3% is held by the ten largest clones.

Patients with limited-stage small-cell lung cancer who underwent surgical resection in Hangzhou, China, between the late 2000s and the early 2020s were included as donors. All donors had upfront surgery without preoperative chemotherapy or radiotherapy, and none received immunotherapy before or after surgery. All 19 patients in the sequenced cohort were smokers or heavy second-hand smokers. To represent spatial heterogeneity of the primary tumors, three regions were collected from each tumor FFPE block using a grid approach. Tumor regions were macrodissected for enrichment of malignant cells, and only regions expected to yield at least 150 ng DNA were selected. To characterize heterogeneity of the T cell repertoire, the study applied multi-region TCR-beta sequencing to resected limited-stage small-cell lung cancers and to tumor-adjacent lung tissue. Genomic DNA was extracted from FFPE tissue using the AllPrep DNA/RNA FFPE Kit (Qiagen).

The table lists this clone with a count of one. The antigen it binds to is not known. No base quality values were provided; no much bigger clone lies one nucleotide off. The sequence links TRBV30 to TRBJ1-1; no D gene can be assigned with confidence. Sample: tumor tissue. The clonotype comes from a woman aged 45-59 years with small cell lung cancer. DNA sequence: TGTGCCTGGAGTGTAGTTGTTGAAGCTTTCTTT. Its protein is CAWSVVVEAFF.